This TCR beta chain was captured by sequencing in a study of blood T cell repertoires in COVID-19. Sequencing was performed with immunoSEQ multiplex PCR; in TCRdb, only in-frame clones are kept and a portion is missing. In the table there are around 500,000 clones, around 89% of which are singletons. All enrollees were roughly 18 to 90 years old and from roughly 26 US areas. The CDR3 extends over 15 amino acids. Germline CDR1 MGHRA, CDR2 YSYEKL. V lost 0 bases and J 1 base, leaving 7 bases between the germline ends. Sequenced material: PBMCs or T cells enriched from blood (not recorded which). The chain employs TRBV4-1 and TRBJ1-5; D unclear. The clonotype comes from a woman aged 40 to 50 who had recovered from COVID-19. CDR3 residues: CASSQDRLSNQPQHF. In nucleotides, the CDR3 is TGCGCCAGCAGCCAAGACAGACTGAGCAATCAGCCCCAGCATTTT.